The rows below give T cell receptor beta chains drawn from one sample of a study of cytomegalovirus exposure and HLA in healthy donors. The method was immunoSEQ multiplex PCR; TCRdb's version includes in-frame clones alone and lacks a portion of them. Altogether 120,000 or so clones are present, roughly 82% being singletons, with the ten largest covering over 9%. Sequencing was performed on PBMCs. The source is a male donor in good health and CMV-seropositive. CDR3s include the opening cysteine and the closing phenylalanine or tryptophan. The order of the fields is J gene, D gene, clone size, V gene, CDR3 protein, CDR3 DNA. D genes are given only for firm matches. A row's size may be missing; if present it is once, few, many or a size class.

>TRBJ2-2|TRBD1|.|TRBV2
CASSDGQGAGELFF
TGTGCCAGCAGCGATGGACAGGGGGCCGGGGAGCTGTTTTTT
>TRBJ1-6|.|.|TRBV7-2
CASSLVKGDNSPLHF
TGTGCCAGCAGCTTAGTCAAGGGGGATAATTCACCCCTCCACTTT
>TRBJ2-5|.|.|TRBV11-3
CASSLGHQGETQYF
TGTGCCAGCAGCTTAGGGCACCAGGGGGAGACCCAGTACTTC
>TRBJ2-7|.|.|TRBV14
CASSQVTSYEQYF
TGTGCCAGCAGCCAAGTCACATCCTACGAGCAGTACTTC
>TRBJ1-6|TRBD1|once|TRBV30
CAWKRTGNSPLHF
TGTGCCTGGAAAAGGACAGGGAATTCACCCCTCCACTTT
>TRBJ1-2|.|.|TRBV28
CASSLSTGAGGYTF
TGTGCCAGCAGTTTATCGACTGGGGCTGGTGGCTACACCTTC
>TRBJ2-7|TRBD1|.|TRBV28
CASTRTGGRYEQYF
TGTGCCAGCACCCGGACAGGGGGACGCTACGAGCAGTACTTC
>TRBJ1-1|TRBD1|few|TRBV6-5
CASSQGQGAFEAFF
TGTGCCAGCAGTCAGGGACAGGGGGCGTTTGAAGCTTTCTTT
>TRBJ2-5|.|few|TRBV7-2
CASSQGQQETQYF
TGTGCCAGCAGCCAAGGACAGCAAGAGACCCAGTACTTC
>TRBJ2-3|TRBD1|.|TRBV4-1
CASSPRSYGRGSTDTQYF
TGCGCCAGCAGCCCAAGAAGTTACGGCAGGGGGAGCACAGATACGCAGTATTTT
>TRBJ2-5|TRBD2|.|TRBV9
CASSPGLAQETQYF
TGTGCCAGCAGCCCGGGACTAGCACAAGAGACCCAGTACTTC
>TRBJ2-2|.|once|TRBV19
CASRDKENTGELFF
TGTGCCAGCCGGGACAAGGAGAACACCGGGGAGCTGTTTTTT
>TRBJ2-3|TRBD2|few|TRBV6-1
CASSAGTSAYTDTQYF
TGTGCCAGCAGTGCTGGGACTAGCGCTTACACAGATACGCAGTATTTT
>TRBJ2-7|.|.|TRBV6-6
CASSAGQPYEQYF
TGTGCCAGCAGTGCCGGACAGCCTTACGAGCAGTACTTC
>TRBJ2-3|.|.|TRBV19
CASSISGTDTQYF
TGTGCCAGTAGTATTTCGGGCACAGATACGCAGTATTTT
>TRBJ1-2|.|.|TRBV28
CASSFAPRPGGYTF
TGTGCCAGCAGTTTTGCGCCCCGACCGGGTGGCTACACCTTC
>TRBJ2-7|TRBD2|.|TRBV29-1
CSALRGVGEQYF
TGCAGCGCTTTGCGGGGGGTGGGAGAGCAGTACTTC
>TRBJ2-5|TRBD1|.|TRBV6-6
CASSHTPGQGFHTTHF
TGTGCCAGCAGTCATACGCCGGGACAGGGCTTTCACACGACCCACTTC
>TRBJ1-2|TRBD1|.|TRBV7-9
CASSSSDRILPYGYTF
TGTGCCAGCAGCTCATCGGACAGGATCCTCCCCTATGGCTACACCTTC
>TRBJ2-2|.|.|TRBV6-6
CASSYSRNTGELFF
TGTGCCAGCAGTTACTCGCGGAACACCGGGGAGCTGTTTTTT
>TRBJ2-2|TRBD2|.|TRBV4-2
CASSLGLAGESGELFF
TGTGCCAGCAGCCTCGGACTAGCGGGGGAATCCGGGGAGCTGTTTTTT
>TRBJ1-4|.|.|TRBV4-2
CASSQEGGRGKLFF
TGTGCCAGCAGCCAAGAGGGGGGTCGCGGAAAACTGTTTTTT
>TRBJ2-3|TRBD2|.|TRBV7-9
CATLLAGGDTQYF
TGTGCCACCCTTCTAGCGGGGGGAGATACGCAGTATTTT
>TRBJ2-5|.|.|TRBV6-1
CASHPSRETQYF
TGTGCCAGCCATCCAAGCCGGGAGACCCAGTACTTC
>TRBJ2-3|.|.|TRBV7-9
CASSLMERQRTDTQYF
TGTGCCAGCAGCTTAATGGAGCGTCAACGCACAGATACGCAGTATTTT
>TRBJ2-1|TRBD2|once|TRBV9
CASSETSGRGNEQFF
TGTGCCAGCAGCGAGACTAGCGGGAGGGGTAATGAGCAGTTCTTC
>TRBJ2-5|TRBD1|.|TRBV19
CASSVSLETGETQYF
TGTGCCAGTAGTGTTTCACTAGAGACAGGGGAGACCCAGTACTTC
>TRBJ1-5|TRBD1|.|TRBV19
CASGTGAPRPQHF
TGTGCCAGCGGGACAGGGGCCCCTCGGCCCCAGCATTTT
>TRBJ2-3|TRBD2|.|TRBV4-3
CASSQKPSGRATDTQYF
TGCGCCAGCAGCCAAAAGCCTAGCGGGAGGGCAACAGATACGCAGTATTTT
>TRBJ2-3|.|.|TRBV7-2
CASSLFQDTQYF
TGTGCCAGCAGCTTGTTTCAAGATACGCAGTATTTT
>TRBJ1-4|TRBD1|.|TRBV7-2
CASSPGQGGEKLFF
TGTGCCAGCAGCCCGGGACAGGGGGGCGAAAAACTGTTTTTT
>TRBJ2-1|.|.|TRBV28
CASMGGGIEFF
TGTGCCAGCATGGGTGGCGGCATCGAGTTCTTC
>TRBJ2-2|TRBD1|.|TRBV10-1
CASSESVPTGFTGELFF
TGCGCCAGCAGTGAGTCGGTGCCGACAGGGTTCACCGGGGAGCTGTTTTTT
>TRBJ1-2|.|.|TRBV5-5
CASSSMGGSNYGYTF
TGTGCCAGCAGCTCTATGGGGGGTTCTAACTATGGCTACACCTTC
>TRBJ1-2|.|.|TRBV9
CASSVDPATYGYTF
TGTGCCAGCAGCGTAGACCCCGCTACCTATGGCTACACCTTC
>TRBJ1-4|.|.|TRBV5-1
CASSTAGYNEEKLFF
TGCGCCAGCAGCACCGCGGGGTATAATGAAGAAAAACTGTTTTTT
>TRBJ2-5|TRBD1|.|TRBV6-5
CASGTGKRTQYF
TGTGCCAGCGGGACAGGTAAGAGAACCCAGTACTTC
>TRBJ2-5|.|.|TRBV11-2
CASSPSLTQYF
TGTGCCAGCAGCCCCTCCTTAACCCAGTACTTC
>TRBJ2-7|TRBD1|.|TRBV4-2
CASSHGQGAYEQYF
TGTGCCAGCAGCCACGGACAGGGGGCCTACGAGCAGTACTTC
>TRBJ2-7|TRBD2|.|TRBV28
CASRRGLAGGTEQYF
TGTGCCAGCAGGCGCGGACTAGCGGGAGGAACCGAGCAGTACTTC
>TRBJ2-1|TRBD2|.|TRBV30
CALTSGTGYEQFF
TGTGCCCTCACTAGCGGGACTGGATATGAGCAGTTCTTC
>TRBJ2-3|.|.|TRBV7-6
CASSLAPTGTDTQYF
TGTGCCAGCAGCTTAGCCCCAACGGGGACAGATACGCAGTATTTT
>TRBJ1-6|TRBD1|.|TRBV4-3
CASSQGPSGTAARSF
TGCGCCAGCAGCCAAGGACCGTCCGGGACAGCGGCTCGGTCCTTT
>TRBJ2-7|.|.|TRBV27
CASSPSGLYEQYF
TGTGCCAGCAGCCCCAGCGGACTCTACGAGCAGTACTTC
>TRBJ2-5|.|.|TRBV9
CASSVGGVPGRETQYF
TGTGCCAGCAGCGTAGGCGGGGTCCCGGGTAGGGAGACCCAGTACTTC
>TRBJ2-1|TRBD1|.|TRBV7-6
CASSRDSFGQFF
TGTGCCAGCAGCCGGGACAGTTTCGGGCAGTTCTTC
>TRBJ2-7|.|few|TRBV14
CASSPRPGGHEQYF
TGTGCCAGCAGCCCCCGACCCGGAGGGCACGAGCAGTACTTC
>TRBJ1-2|.|.|TRBV6-5
CASSSTGLTYGYTF
TGTGCCAGCAGTTCTACAGGGTTAACTTATGGCTACACCTTC
>TRBJ2-2|.|.|TRBV5-4
CASSLDVGAGTGELFF
TGTGCCAGCAGCTTGGATGTGGGAGCGGGCACCGGGGAGCTGTTTTTT
>TRBJ2-5|TRBD1|.|TRBV30
CAWSQGQGETQYF
TGTGCCTGGAGTCAGGGACAGGGGGAGACCCAGTACTTC
>TRBJ2-1|.|once|TRBV11-3
CASSLDRLTTDNEQFF
TGTGCCAGCAGCTTAGATCGGTTAACTACCGACAATGAGCAGTTCTTC
>TRBJ1-5|.|.|TRBV7-2
CASSLVLYSNQPQHF
TGTGCCAGCAGCTTAGTTTTGTATAGCAATCAGCCCCAGCATTTT
>TRBJ2-7|TRBD2|.|TRBV28
CASAVPGTSMIHEQYF
TGTGCCAGCGCCGTCCCCGGGACTAGCATGATCCACGAGCAGTACTTC
>TRBJ2-3|.|.|TRBV28
CASSFRQTTDTQYF
TGTGCCAGCAGTTTTAGGCAGACTACAGATACGCAGTATTTT